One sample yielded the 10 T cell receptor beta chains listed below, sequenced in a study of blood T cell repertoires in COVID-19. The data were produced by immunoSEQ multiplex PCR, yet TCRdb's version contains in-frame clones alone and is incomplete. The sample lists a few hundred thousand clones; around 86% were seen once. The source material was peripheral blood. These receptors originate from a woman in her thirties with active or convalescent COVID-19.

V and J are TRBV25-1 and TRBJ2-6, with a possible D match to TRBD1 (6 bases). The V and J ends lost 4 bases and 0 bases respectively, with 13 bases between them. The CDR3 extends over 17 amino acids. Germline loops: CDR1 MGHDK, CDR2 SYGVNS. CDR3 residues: CASSATLQGSGANVLTF. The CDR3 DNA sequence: TGTGCCAGCAGTGCGACCCTACAGGGCTCTGGGGCCAACGTCCTGACTTTC.

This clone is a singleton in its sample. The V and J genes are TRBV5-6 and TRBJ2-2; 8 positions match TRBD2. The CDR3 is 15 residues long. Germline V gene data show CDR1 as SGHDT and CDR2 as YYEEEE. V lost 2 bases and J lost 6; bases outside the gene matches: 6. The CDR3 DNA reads TGTGCCAGCAGCTTCTGGACTAGCATTCCCGGGGAGCTGTTTTTT. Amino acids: CASSFWTSIPGELFF.

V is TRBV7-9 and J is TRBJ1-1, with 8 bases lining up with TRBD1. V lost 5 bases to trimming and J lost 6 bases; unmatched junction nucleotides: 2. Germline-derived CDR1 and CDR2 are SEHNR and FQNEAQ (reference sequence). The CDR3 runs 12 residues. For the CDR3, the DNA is TGTGCCAGCAGCCAGGGACAGGCTGAAGCTTTCTTT. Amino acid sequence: CASSQGQAEAFF.

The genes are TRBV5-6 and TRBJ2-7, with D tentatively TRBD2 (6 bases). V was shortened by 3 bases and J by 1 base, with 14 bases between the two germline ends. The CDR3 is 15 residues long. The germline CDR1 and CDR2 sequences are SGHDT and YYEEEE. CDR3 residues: CASSWGGAGSYEQYF. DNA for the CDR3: TGTGCCAGCAGCTGGGGCGGGGCGGGGTCCTACGAGCAGTACTTC.

Here the CDR3 reads CAISDGAYGYTF. CDR3 DNA: TGTGCCATCAGTGATGGGGCGTATGGCTACACCTTC. V gene TRBV10-3 combines with J gene TRBJ1-2; tentatively, D is TRBD1 (5 bases). Trimming took 3 bases from V and 5 from J, leaving 7 bases between them. The CDR3 is 12 residues long. The V gene's germline CDR1 is ENHRY and CDR2 SYGVKD.

CDR3 residues: CASSLRGRESTDTQYF. DNA of the CDR3: TGTGCCAGCAGCTTACGTGGTAGGGAGTCCACAGATACGCAGTATTTT. This chain links TRBV7-3 with TRBJ2-3; D is perhaps TRBD2 (5 bases). The CDR3 extends over 16 amino acids. V shed 2 bases and J shed 2 bases, with 14 bases lying between them. Germline V gene data show CDR1 as SGHTA and CDR2 as FQGTGA.

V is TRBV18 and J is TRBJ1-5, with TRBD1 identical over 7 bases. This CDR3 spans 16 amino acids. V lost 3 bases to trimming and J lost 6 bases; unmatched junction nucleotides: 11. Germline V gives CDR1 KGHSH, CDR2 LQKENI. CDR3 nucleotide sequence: TGTGCCAGCTCACCCCTGGAGAGGGGGCTTCGTCAGCCCCAGCATTTT. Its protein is CASSPLERGLRQPQHF.

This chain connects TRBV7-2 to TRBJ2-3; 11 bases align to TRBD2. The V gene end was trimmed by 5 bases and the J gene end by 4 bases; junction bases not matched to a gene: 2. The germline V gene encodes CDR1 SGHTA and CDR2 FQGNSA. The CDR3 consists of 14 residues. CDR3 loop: CASSNSGGADTQYF. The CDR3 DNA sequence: TGTGCCAGCAGCAATAGCGGGGGGGCAGATACGCAGTATTTT.

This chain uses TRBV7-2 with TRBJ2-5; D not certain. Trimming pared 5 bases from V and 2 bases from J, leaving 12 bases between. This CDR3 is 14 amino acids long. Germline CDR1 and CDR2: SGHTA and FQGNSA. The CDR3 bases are TGTGCCAGCAGCCTCGCCAGCGCGCAAGAGACCCAGTACTTC. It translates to CASSLASAQETQYF.

DNA of the CDR3: TGTGCCAGCAGCTTGAGGGGGACAGGGGGCACTGAAGCTTTCTTT. Translated, it gives CASSLRGTGGTEAFF. The J gene is TRBJ1-1, the V gene TRBV5-6, with 11 nucleotides matching TRBD1. Germline V gene sequence: CDR1 SGHDT, CDR2 YYEEEE. V gave up 1 base and J gave up 4 bases; unmatched junction bases: 3. The CDR3 spans 15 residues.